Shown below are 27 T cell receptor beta chains from a single sample sequenced in a study of regulatory T cells in long-lasting Graves disease. Building of the TCR beta libraries involved iRepertoire HTBI primers and Arm-PCR of CDR3 regions. One entry per CDR3 protein results from TCRdb running MiXCR on the multiplex PCR reads. The profile shows fewer than 500,000 distinct CDR3 sequences, roughly 16% of them singletons. The time point: newly diagnosed GD, antithyroid drugs for less than 3 months. With RNA extracted from PBMCs as input, the TCR library was made. The same sample was also studied in work on T cells in Graves' hyperthyroidism and ophthalmopathy.

Sequencing was performed on peripheral blood mononuclear cells (PBMCs), taken at new diagnosis, from a patient treated with antithyroid drugs. Source of these receptors: a man aged 35 to 55 with Graves disease.

This clonotype showed up many times. V is TRBV20-1 and J is TRBJ2-7; D possibly corresponds to TRBD1 (5 bases). The CDR3 spans 13 residues. V gave up 7 bases and J gave up 2 bases, with 15 bases separating them. Germline assignment: CDR1 DFQATT and CDR2 SNEGSKA (reference sequence). CDR3 sequence: CSVLNPGPYEQYF. The CDR3 DNA sequence: TGCAGTGTCCTCAACCCAGGGCCCTACGAGCAGTACTTC.

This clonotype appeared many times. V and J are TRBV11-2 and TRBJ2-1, with TRBD2 matching 11 bases. Germline loops: CDR1 SGHAT, CDR2 FQNNGV. J gave up 15 bases and V 5 bases, and 12 bases lay outside the gene matches. The CDR3 sequence is 14 residues long. Written as DNA, the CDR3 is TGTGCCAGCAGCGCACGCGTACTAGCGGGAGCCCCGTTCTTC. Encoded protein: CASSARVLAGAPFF.

Regarding this clonotype: This likely reflects a read error, since a far larger clone is one base away. The chain combines TRBV5-6 with TRBJ2-5; 10 bases match TRBD1. CDR3 length: 13 amino acids. The V gene end was trimmed by 7 bases and the J gene end by 4 bases; junction bases not matched to a gene: 4. CDR1 is SGHDT, CDR2 YYEEEE, per germline. Written as DNA, the CDR3 is TGTGCCAGCGGGGACAGGGGACGAGAGACCCAGTACTTC. This codes for CASGDRGRETQYF. The variable domain in full, with the rest retrieved from reference TRBV5-6 and TRBJ2-5, is DAGVTQSPTHLIKTRGQQVTLRCSPKSGHDTVSWYQQALGQGPQFIFQYYEEEERQRGNFPDRFSGHQFPNYSSELNVNALLLGDSALYLCASGDRGRETQYFGPGTRLLVL.

The chain has TRBV29-1 and TRBJ1-1; D uncertain. Per the germline V gene, CDR1 is SQVTM and CDR2 is ANQGSEA. The V end lost 1 base, the J end lost 1 base, and 10 bases lay between the germline ends. The CDR3 length is 14 residues. The CDR3 DNA follows: TGCAGCGTTGAAGTTACGCCGGGGAACACTGAAGCTTTCTTT. As protein: CSVEVTPGNTEAFF.

The table lists this clonotype with many counts. This chain joins TRBV12-3 or TRBV12-4 and TRBJ2-3; D possibly uses TRBD1 or TRBD2 (6 bases each). Trimming pared 8 bases from V and 2 bases from J, leaving 26 bases between. The CDR3 has 18 residues. CDR3: CASLGRPDRTTNTDTQYF. As DNA, the CDR3 is TGTGCCAGCCTCGGCAGGCCCGACAGGACTACGAACACAGATACGCAGTATTTT.

The count of this clonotype is one. The chain carries TRBV12-3 or TRBV12-4 and TRBJ1-2; D uncertain. V gave up 6 bases and J gave up 2 bases, with 7 bases separating them. The CDR3 is 12 residues long. The CDR3 DNA reads as TGTGCCAGCAGCCATGCAAACTATGGCTACACCTTC. Translation gives CASSHANYGYTF.

This clonotype has more than one count but fewer than ten. This rearrangement joins TRBV5-1 to TRBJ1-2; 12 nucleotides align to TRBD1. This CDR3 region has 17 residues. With V trimmed by 7 bases and J by 5 bases, 15 bases remained unmatched. Germline V gene lookup returns CDR1 SGHRS and CDR2 YFSETQ. CDR3 bases: TGCGCCAGCCGCAACTCCGGGACAGGGGGCTTAGGGTATGGCTACACCTTC. This gives the protein CASRNSGTGGLGYGYTF. Together with reference TRBV5-1 and TRBJ1-2, the CDR3 gives the full variable domain: KAGVTQTPRYLIKTRGQQVTLSCSPISGHRSVSWYQQTPGQGLQFLFEYFSETQRNKGNFPGRFSGRQFSNSRSEMNVSTLELGDSALYLCASRNSGTGGLGYGYTFGSGTRLTVV.

Turning to this clonotype: A much larger clone sits a single nucleotide away, making a read error possible. V usage is TRBV3-1 and J usage is TRBJ1-5; D ambiguous. The CDR3 is 15 residues long. V lost 0 bases, J lost 5 bases, and 11 bases lay in between. Germline assignment: CDR1 LGHDT and CDR2 YNNKEL (reference sequence). Here the CDR3 DNA reads TGTGCCAGCAGCCAAGATCCGGGCCTTGATCAGCCCCAGCATTTT. This sequence encodes CASSQDPGLDQPQHF.

This clonotype has only a few counts. The chain carries TRBV4-1 and TRBJ1-3; a possible D gene is TRBD1 (6 bases). Germline loops: CDR1 MGHRA, CDR2 YSYEKL. This CDR3 spans 16 amino acids. Deletions cut 4 bases from V and 0 bases from J, with 13 bases between. CDR3: CASSLQQGFSGNTIYF. The CDR3 nucleotides are TGCGCCAGCAGCCTTCAACAGGGTTTCTCTGGAAACACCATATATTTT.

This clonotype was detected ten times or more. The gene calls are TRBV20-1 and TRBJ1-2; 9 bases are a match to TRBD1. The CDR3 has 13 residues. The germline CDR1 and CDR2 sequences are DFQATT and SNEGSKA (reference sequence). V gave up 1 base and J gave up 4 bases; unmatched junction bases: 1. CDR3: CSARGTGVYGYTF. The DNA for the CDR3 is TGCAGTGCTAGAGGGACAGGGGTCTATGGCTACACCTTC.

This clonotype was counted at least ten times. The rearrangement links TRBV7-9 to TRBJ2-3, with 9 bases aligning to TRBD2. The CDR3 spans 15 residues. J lost 1 base, V lost 6 bases, and 5 bases had no gene match. Germline V CDR1 and CDR2: SEHNR, FQNEAQ (reference sequence). CDR3 residues: CASSSLAGRTDTQYF. In DNA, the CDR3 is TGTGCCAGCAGTTCCCTAGCGGGGCGCACAGATACGCAGTATTTT.

This chain joins TRBV9 and TRBJ2-1; D is ambiguous. Germline V lookup: CDR1 SGDLS, CDR2 YYNGEE. V was shortened by 4 bases and J by 8 bases, with 10 bases between the two germline ends. CDR3 size: 12 residues. This chain's CDR3 is CASSLNMDEQFF. DNA for the CDR3: TGTGCCAGCAGCCTGAACATGGATGAGCAGTTCTTC.

Regarding this clonotype: A far larger clone is just one base off, so this is likely a read error. This chain joins TRBV3-1 and TRBJ2-3, with no clear D. The end of the DNA fits TRBJ2-7 better, so the J call may be wrong. The CDR3 contains 12 residues. CDR1 and CDR2 from the germline V gene are LGHDT and YNNKEL (reference sequence). CDR3 sequence: CASSRISGEQYF. Written as DNA, the CDR3 is TGTGCCAGCAGCCGCATTAGTGGTGAGCAGTACTTC.

CDR3 bases: TGTGCCAGCCGTCAGGGGGGTGTGGAGACCCAGTACTTC. Its translation: CASRQGGVETQYF. V is TRBV5-5 and J is TRBJ2-5; tentative D call: TRBD1 (7 bases). The CDR3 has 13 amino acids. Trimming removed 7 bases from V and 5 bases from J, with 15 bases in between. The germline V gene encodes CDR1 SGHKS and CDR2 YYEKEE (reference sequence).

There are many counts of this clonotype. V is TRBV6-1 and J is TRBJ2-7; the match to TRBD2 covers 9 bases. V lost 3 bases, J lost 4 bases, and 4 bases stayed unmatched. The germline gives CDR1 MNHNS, CDR2 SASEGT. CDR3 size: 14 residues. CDR3 nucleotides: TGTGCCAGCAGTGATGCGGGAGGGGCGTACGAGCAGTACTTC. Its translation is CASSDAGGAYEQYF.

In this sample, this clonotype turned up many times. The V gene is TRBV3-1, the J gene TRBJ2-1; D remains ambiguous. Looked up from germline, CDR1 is LGHDT and CDR2 is YNNKEL (reference sequence). The CDR3 is 13 residues long. V dropped 0 bases and J dropped 10 bases, with 10 bases sitting between them. The CDR3 nucleotides are TGTGCCAGCAGCCAAGATATGCGACAAGAGCAGTTCTTC. It is translated as CASSQDMRQEQFF.

This chain uses TRBV9 with TRBJ2-3; D may be TRBD2 (5 bases). CDR1 SGDLS and CDR2 YYNGEE come from the germline V gene. The germline V and J ends were trimmed by 1 base and 0 bases, with 9 bases remaining between them. The CDR3 is 15 residues long. The CDR3 region has the DNA TGTGCCAGCAGCGTATATAGCGCTAGCACAGATACGCAGTATTTT. Translating it yields CASSVYSASTDTQYF. The variable domain in full, completed from reference TRBV9 and TRBJ2-3, reads DSGVTQTPKHLITATGQRVTLRCSPRSGDLSVYWYQQSLDQGLQFLIQYYNGEERAKGNILERFSAQQFPDLHSELNLSSLELGDSALYFCASSVYSASTDTQYFGPGTRLTVL.

J is TRBJ1-5 and V is TRBV12-3 or TRBV12-4, with D tentatively TRBD1 (5 bases). The CDR3 extends over 12 amino acids. The V and J ends lost 5 bases and 11 bases respectively, with 13 bases between them. The CDR3 protein is CASSGTVGAQHF. CDR3 nucleotide sequence: TGTGCCAGCAGTGGGACGGTGGGTGCCCAGCATTTT.

The sample holds many counts of this clonotype. The chain joins TRBV3-1 to TRBJ1-5; unclear D gene. V lost 0 bases and J lost 4, with 10 bases in between. There are 15 residues in the CDR3. Germline CDR1 reads LGHDT; CDR2 reads YNNKEL (reference sequence). The CDR3 reads CASSQDPGANQPQHF. CDR3 DNA sequence: TGTGCCAGCAGCCAAGATCCGGGAGCAAATCAGCCCCAGCATTTT.

CDR3 DNA sequence: TGCAGTGCTCGCGCCGCGGGTAGCGGATACAATGAGCAGTTCTTC. Translated, it gives CSARAAGSGYNEQFF. The chain recombines TRBV20-1 with TRBJ2-1; tentative D call: TRBD2 (6 bases). Trimming removed 5 bases from V and 4 bases from J, with 18 bases in between. The CDR3 is 15 amino acids. Germline CDR1 is DFQATT and CDR2 is SNEGSKA (reference sequence).

This clonotype has a count of ten or more. This chain joins TRBV20-1 and TRBJ2-5, with 8 bases aligning to TRBD1. Germline V lookup: CDR1 DFQATT, CDR2 SNEGSKA (reference sequence). The ends lost 5 bases at V and 2 bases at J; junction bases unmatched: 1. This CDR3 spans 12 amino acids. CDR3: CSAGTGQETQYF. The CDR3 DNA reads TGCAGTGCTGGGACAGGACAAGAGACCCAGTACTTC.

The chain joins TRBV4-1 to TRBJ2-1; D is undetermined. CDR1 MGHRA and CDR2 YSYEKL come from the germline V gene. V was pared by 2 bases and J by 2 bases, with 7 bases between. The CDR3 is 14 residues long. CDR3 amino acids: CASSQRSAYNEQFF. The DNA of the CDR3 is TGCGCCAGCAGCCAACGGAGCGCCTACAATGAGCAGTTCTTC.

The chain couples TRBV19 to TRBJ2-7, with D perhaps matching TRBD1 (7 bases). V shed 4 bases and J shed 7 bases, with 20 bases lying between them. Germline loops: CDR1 LNHDA, CDR2 SQIVND (reference sequence). The CDR3 runs to 15 residues. The CDR3 loop is CASSTSGQARGEQYF. The CDR3 DNA sequence: TGTGCCAGTAGTACTTCTGGACAGGCCCGGGGGGAGCAGTACTTC.

V usage is TRBV18 and J usage is TRBJ2-7; 7 nucleotides match TRBD2. V lost 6 bases to trimming and J lost 7 bases; unmatched junction nucleotides: 15. The V gene's germline CDR1 is KGHSH and CDR2 LQKENI. The CDR3 loop spans 15 amino acids. CDR3 coding DNA: TGTGCCAGCTCCCCCACTGGCGGGAGCGAGGTAGAGCAGTACTTC. This codes for CASSPTGGSEVEQYF.

The sample holds many counts of this clonotype. This rearrangement joins TRBV2 to TRBJ1-5; 10 bases agree with TRBD1. The CDR3 has 15 residues. Looked up from germline, CDR1 is SNHLY and CDR2 is FYNNEI. V was clipped by 4 bases and J by 6 bases; unmatched bases: 6. The CDR3 coding sequence is TGTGCCAGCAGTGTAAGGACAGGGGGAGGTCAGCCCCAGCATTTT. Translation gives CASSVRTGGGQPQHF.

A word on this clonotype: Sequence at one end of the junction differs from germline and may be a read error. V is TRBV11-3 and J is TRBJ2-3, with D maybe TRBD1 (5 bases). CDR1 is SGHNT, CDR2 YENEEA, per germline. CDR3 length equals 12 residues. The CDR3 reads CASSSQTDAQYF. CDR3 bases: TGTGCCAGCAGCTCCCAGACAGATGCGCAGTATTTT.

In this sample, this clonotype turned up many times. The CDR3 DNA sequence: TGCAGTGCTGGACAGCAGAACACTGAAGCTTTCTTT. This gives the protein CSAGQQNTEAFF. This chain uses TRBV20-1 with TRBJ1-1; TRBD1 might be the D (6 bases). The V end lost 5 bases, the J end lost 1 base, and 8 bases lay between the germline ends. The germline V gene has CDR1 DFQATT and CDR2 SNEGSKA (reference sequence). The CDR3 runs 12 residues.